This TCR beta chain was captured in a study of shared clonotypes between healthy human individuals. Study conclusions and caveats: Clonotypes not shared had lower generation probabilities than those common to all four donors. Shared across four donors were roughly 5.3% of the naive CD4 clonotypes.

Adult donors, all healthy and HIV-negative, had no recent acute infections or vaccinations. CCR7-negative CD45RA+ TemRA cells were pooled with CD45RO+ cells for CD8 memory. CDR3 length: 20 residues. V was trimmed by 4 bases and J by 1 base, leaving 27 bases between them. The germline V gene has CDR1 SGHTS and CDR2 YDEGEE. Profiling relied on immunoSEQ multiplex PCR, and the TCRdb table lists in-frame clones only, not all of them. Of roughly 720,000 clones in the sample, 90% were seen once. Comments on this clone: As yet, its antigen is unknown.

Sequenced: memory CD8+ T cells from PBMCs. Subset reported: CD45RO+ cells pooled with CCR7-negative TemRA cells. This sequence originates from a man younger than 35 in good health. Some clones in this sample may be carry-over from other donors' samples. The chain employs TRBV5-8 and TRBJ1-5, with D perhaps matching TRBD1 (5 bases). CDR3 DNA sequence: TGTGCCAGCAGCCCCCGCGGAAGGACATTACTATCGGGAAGCAATCAGCCCCAGCATTTT. It translates to CASSPRGRTLLSGSNQPQHF. The whole variable domain, filled in from reference TRBV5-8 and TRBJ1-5, reads EAGVTQSPTHLIKTRGQQATLRCSPISGHTSVYWYQQALGLGLQFLLWYDEGEERNRGNFPPRFSGRQFPNYSSELNVNALELEDSALYLCASSPRGRTLLSGSNQPQHFGDGTRLSIL.